This paragraph covers one T cell receptor (beta chain) sequence. Germline V gives CDR1 LGHNA, CDR2 YSLEER. V lost 0 bases and J lost 0, with 19 bases in between. CDR3 length: 19 amino acids. The sample comes from a study of T cell responses to AZD1222 COVID-19 vaccine. Libraries were prepared by immunoSEQ multiplex PCR; TCRdb keeps only in-frame clonotypes and omits some of them. The sample holds about 100,000 clones, about 88% seen once. The sequence was collected from an adult in good health. The input for sequencing was peripheral blood, taken on day 0 of AZD1222 vaccination. V usage is TRBV4-3 and J usage is TRBJ2-3; unclear D gene. The CDR3 nucleotides read TGCGCCAGCAGCCAAGAGATTTACTTGGAAACCTCTAGCACAGATACGCAGTATTTT. The encoded protein is CASSQEIYLETSSTDTQYF.